This T cell receptor beta chain was captured in a study of blood T cell repertoires in COVID-19. Study-level information: The study drew acute and convalescent COVID-19 samples from the United States, Italy and Spain. T cells, B-cell-depleted T cells, or PBMCs supplied cDNA or gDNA.

Per the study methods: Reference gene primer amplification gave estimated nucleated cell counts. Produced via immunoSEQ multiplex PCR; TCRdb's table is partial and in-frame only. That table gives V, J and clone size, and the DNA gave D and trimming. The sample includes more than 150,000 clones, under 80% of them seen just once. The CDR3 is 15 amino acids. Germline V gene lookup returns CDR1 MNHEY and CDR2 SMNVEV (reference sequence). Trimming stripped 9 bases from V and 5 bases from J, with 19 bases between. The chain combines TRBV27 with TRBJ1-4; D is undetermined. This clonotype was sampled from a man aged 50-59 years who had recovered from COVID-19. The sequenced sample consisted of peripheral blood. CDR3: CASKKLVDLNEKLFF. CDR3 bases: TGTGCCAGTAAAAAGTTGGTAGACTTAAATGAAAAACTGTTTTTT.